Listed here are 16 T cell receptor beta chains from one sample, sequenced in a study of blood T cell repertoires in COVID-19. The data were produced by immunoSEQ multiplex PCR, yet TCRdb's version contains in-frame clones alone and is incomplete. The repertoire holds 88,000 or so clones, with around 79% as singletons. The source material was peripheral blood. All receptors derive from a human donor in a cohort sampled during active COVID-19.

In its sample, this clone was seen a few times. The chain couples TRBV9 to TRBJ1-5, with TRBD1 as a possible D gene (5 bases). The germline gives CDR1 SGDLS, CDR2 YYNGEE. The V end was cut by 7 bases, the J end by 6 bases, with 20 bases between. There are 15 residues in the CDR3. The CDR3 nucleotides are TGTGCCAGCTCCCCCACCGGGGGAGAAAGTCAGCCCCAGCATTTT. It codes for CASSPTGGESQPQHF.

This chain joins TRBV2 and TRBJ2-7, with D perhaps matching TRBD2 (6 bases). In germline, CDR1 is SNHLY, CDR2 FYNNEI. CDR3 length: 13 residues. Trimming took 5 bases from V and 6 from J, leaving 14 bases between them. The CDR3 region is CASSPPGVREQYF. The CDR3 DNA reads TGTGCCAGCAGTCCCCCGGGGGTCCGCGAGCAGTACTTC.

The chain links TRBV27 to TRBJ2-5; D gene unclear. This CDR3 is built from 14 residues. Germline assignment: CDR1 MNHEY and CDR2 SMNVEV (reference sequence). The V and J ends lost 5 bases and 5 bases respectively, with 15 bases between them. The CDR3: CASSVNDFGETQYF. The CDR3 DNA reads TGTGCCAGCAGTGTGAATGACTTTGGGGAGACCCAGTACTTC.

The CDR3 DNA sequence: TGCAGTGCTAGTCCCGCTAGCGGGAGTGACAATGAGCAGTTCTTC. Translated, it gives CSASPASGSDNEQFF. The rearrangement joins TRBV20-1 to TRBJ2-1, with TRBD2 identical over 10 bases. Germline-derived CDR1 and CDR2 are DFQATT and SNEGSKA (reference sequence). This CDR3 is 15 amino acids long. V shed 3 bases and J 5 bases; nucleotides not matched to a gene: 7.

V and J are TRBV19 and TRBJ2-3, with 9 bases matching TRBD1. The CDR3 is made up of 15 amino acids. With 6 bases clipped from V and 5 bases from J, the junction kept 9 bases outside the gene matches. Germline V gene lookup returns CDR1 LNHDA and CDR2 SQIVND (reference sequence). The CDR3 bases are TGTGCCAGTAGCAGCCGGGACAGGGCTATAGATACGCAGTATTTT. Translating gives CASSSRDRAIDTQYF.

The CDR3 protein is CASSVGDGLAASYEQYF. The CDR3 DNA follows: TGTGCCAGCAGCGTAGGGGACGGCCTAGCGGCCTCCTACGAGCAGTACTTC. V and J are TRBV9 and TRBJ2-7; 7 nucleotides align to TRBD2. The CDR3 runs 17 residues. The ends lost 0 bases at V and 0 bases at J; junction bases unmatched: 9. Germline CDR1 SGDLS, CDR2 YYNGEE.

This clone has more than one count but fewer than ten. The chain links TRBV23-1 to TRBJ1-5; D is ambiguous. TRBV23-1 is noted as an ORF with a role that remains uncertain. Trimming took 5 bases from V and 1 from J, leaving 24 bases between them. The CDR3 is made up of 19 amino acids. CDR3 sequence reads: CASSFAGPMRKVSNQPQHF. In DNA, the CDR3 is TGCGCCAGCAGTTTCGCGGGCCCCATGAGAAAGGTGAGCAATCAGCCCCAGCATTTT.

The chain joins TRBV27 to TRBJ2-2; 12 bases map to TRBD1. V was clipped by 5 bases and J by 4 bases; unmatched bases: 11. The germline V gene encodes CDR1 MNHEY and CDR2 SMNVEV (reference sequence). The CDR3 runs to 18 residues. The CDR3 region has the DNA TGTGCCAGCAGTCCACCGGGACAGGGGGCGCGGGTCACCGGGGAGCTGTTTTTT. Its protein product is CASSPPGQGARVTGELFF.

The chain has TRBV19 and TRBJ2-3; 8 bases match TRBD1. The germline V gene encodes CDR1 LNHDA and CDR2 SQIVND (reference sequence). The CDR3 runs 17 residues. J gave up 2 bases and V 8 bases, and 15 bases lay outside the gene matches. CDR3 bases: TGTGCCAGTTCCGACAGGGGTGCTAGCGAAACCACAGATACGCAGTATTTT. Its protein is CASSDRGASETTDTQYF.

J is TRBJ1-5 and V is TRBV6-1, with 7 bases that match TRBD1. J was trimmed by 7 bases and V by 1 base; bases with no gene match: 7. The germline CDR1 and CDR2 sequences are MNHNS and SASEGT. The CDR3 runs 15 residues. This chain's CDR3 is CASSEGAGGGQPQHF. In DNA form, the CDR3 reads TGTGCCAGCAGTGAAGGTGCAGGGGGTGGGCAGCCCCAGCATTTT.

The V gene is TRBV24-1, the J gene TRBJ2-1; tentatively, D is TRBD2 (5 bases). CDR1 and CDR2 from the germline V gene are KGHDR and SFDVKD. The CDR3 runs 13 residues. The V gene lost 2 bases and the J gene lost 8 bases, with 9 bases spanning the gap. DNA for the CDR3: TGTGCCACCAGTGATTCTAGCATCGATGAGCAGTTCTTC. Translated, it gives CATSDSSIDEQFF.

This rearrangement joins TRBV7-9 to TRBJ1-2; 9 bases agree with TRBD1. The CDR3 is made up of 13 amino acids. Germline V CDR1 and CDR2: SEHNR, FQNEAQ (reference sequence). The CDR3 region is CAQTGGSDYGYTF. CDR3 nucleotide sequence: TGTGCGCAAACAGGGGGCAGTGACTATGGCTACACCTTC.

CDR3 residues: CASSYSYWGQTYEQYF. DNA for the CDR3: TGTGCCAGCAGTTACTCATATTGGGGACAGACCTACGAGCAGTACTTC. V and J are TRBV6-2 or TRBV6-3 and TRBJ2-7, with TRBD1 identical over 7 bases. The CDR3 sequence is 16 residues long. Germline V gene sequence: CDR1 MNHEY, CDR2 SVGEGT. V gave up 0 bases and J gave up 2 bases; unmatched junction bases: 7.

This clone has only a few counts. The genes are TRBV11-2 and TRBJ2-1; tentative D call: TRBD2 (6 bases). The CDR3 is 17 residues long. Germline V CDR1 and CDR2: SGHAT, FQNNGV. The V gene lost 0 bases and the J gene lost 4 bases, with 16 bases spanning the gap. The CDR3 nucleotides are TGTGCCAGCAGCTTAGATTGGGAGGCTCGCGGGTACAATGAGCAGTTCTTC. Amino acids: CASSLDWEARGYNEQFF.

This chain links TRBV4-3 with TRBJ2-2, with D possibly being TRBD2 (5 bases). Germline CDR1 LGHNA, CDR2 YSLEER. This CDR3 spans 14 amino acids. The V end was cut by 4 bases, the J end by 7 bases, with 13 bases between. CDR3 protein: CASSRAGVGGELFF. CDR3 sequence (DNA): TGCGCCAGCAGCCGAGCCGGGGTTGGCGGGGAGCTGTTTTTT.

The chain links TRBV27 to TRBJ2-7, with D uncertain. Germline CDR1 is MNHEY and CDR2 is SMNVEV (reference sequence). V lost 3 bases to trimming and J lost 1 base, with 7 bases between them. The length of the CDR3 is 13 residues. In nucleotides, the CDR3 is TGTGCCAGCAGTTTTGTTTATTCCTACGAGCAGTACTTC. Protein sequence: CASSFVYSYEQYF.